The clone carrying this TCR beta chain was seen a few times. Its antigen is not identified. This entry comes from a study of cytomegalovirus exposure and HLA in healthy donors. The CDR3 totals 16 residues. Trimming took 0 bases from V and 2 from J, leaving 14 bases between them. Per germline, CDR1 MNHNS and CDR2 SASEGT. Findings of the study overall: The classifier reportedly diagnosed cytomegalovirus status with high specificity and sensitivity.

60 Vbeta and 13 Jbeta primers were used in PCR. TCRdb's table, derived via immunoSEQ multiplex PCR, lists solely in-frame clones and lacks some. The sample lists over 100,000 clones, 79% occurring once. Material for sequencing was PBMCs. This chain joins TRBV6-1 and TRBJ2-7; D not resolved. The receptor's source is a male donor in good health and CMV-seronegative. The CDR3 loop is CASSEALWQAPYEQYF. The CDR3, as DNA: TGTGCCAGCAGTGAAGCGCTTTGGCAGGCCCCCTACGAGCAGTACTTC.